The entry below gives a single T cell receptor (beta chain) sequence along with its context. As yet, its antigen is unknown. This CDR3 region has 12 residues. Trimming cost V 5 bases and J 12 bases, with 14 bases left between them. Looked up from germline, CDR1 is MDHEN and CDR2 is SYDVKM. These data originate in a study of CD4 T cells in relation to SARS-CoV-2 and coronaviruses. Study as a whole: The restricting HLA molecule for shared crossreactive spike epitopes was mapped. Findings and caveats of the study: No donor gave both pre-pandemic and post-infection samples. The assay detects memory recall responses, not culture-primed primary responses.

Unexposed donor CD4+ T cells date from about 2010-2019, before the COVID-19 pandemic. The protocol was immunoSEQ multiplex PCR, while the TCRdb copy is restricted to in-frame clones and leaves out a portion. The sample includes about 59,000 clones, approximately 90% of them seen just once. This TCR came from a human donor in good health. This chain uses TRBV28 with TRBJ2-1; D is possibly TRBD1 or TRBD2 (6 bases each). The sequencing input was memory CD4+ T cells from PBMCs. The DNA of the CDR3 is TGTGCCAGCAGTCTAAGGGGGGTGTGGCAGTTCTTC. It encodes CASSLRGVWQFF.